This T cell receptor beta chain was recorded in a study of cytomegalovirus exposure and HLA in healthy donors (dated by TCRdb to between 2016 and 2019). With regard to the full study: An earlier analysis of roughly 630 of the donors reported 250 to 300 Gb of sequence data and 117 million unique TCR beta sequences from about 180 million T cells. Using immunosequencing, the study profiled T cell repertoires from about 620 subjects and related those repertoires to cytomegalovirus serostatus. A later genetic analysis took genome-wide SNP genotypes for about 55% of the 666 donors and used that subset as a discovery cohort. Among some 400 genotyped donors of the cohort, an average of roughly 240,000 unique TCR beta nucleotide sequences were sequenced per donor, roughly 18% of them non-productive. Typing coverage differed by locus: A, B, C, DRB1 and DQB1 were typed in roughly 629-640 donors, DQA1 in 522, DPA1 in around 600, and DPB1 in 400 to 480. Among the roughly 390 genotyped donors, 75% to 90% belonged to the genetic ancestry cluster associated with self-reported Caucasian donors. Every repertoire in the discovery cohort had been generated on one and the same sequencing platform. To predict cytomegalovirus infection status, the study brought together high-throughput TCR immunosequencing, statistical association of individual TCRs with disease status, and machine learning. A later analysis re-examined previously published TCR beta repertoires from more than 650 donors and added high-resolution HLA genotyping to investigate patterns of TCR occurrence. About five DR-DQ haplotypes were handled as single units for association and clustering because linkage in the cohort was strong. Rather than drawing on any new phenotypic data, the later analysis identified candidate immune exposures from TCR beta sequences and the way those sequences occurred across donors. Roughly 300 gigabases of sequencing data and tens of millions of unique TCR sequences were included in an early release covering several hundred HLA-typed donors. Donor age, sex, ethnicity and CMV serostatus were compiled together with the repertoire data. An earlier analysis of 587 of the donors used high-throughput TCR beta sequencing to judge whether each TCR beta V gene segment behaved as functional or pseudogenic. Class I and class II HLA loci were covered by the typing at four-digit resolution. The study aimed to test whether cataloging public T cell receptors could reveal signatures of past pathogen exposure. Along with the approximately 600-subject first cohort, a separate validation cohort of some 130 different subjects was used.

In the case of this clone: This clone's antigen is unknown. No much larger clone is present one base from it, and per-base qualities are unavailable.

Receptor amplification or capture employed the immunoSEQ multiplex PCR assay. The multiplex PCR relied on a mix of 60 forward primers for TCR Vbeta segments and 13 reverse primers for TCR Jbeta segments. Amplification of the CDR3 region of rearranged TCR beta genes was performed with a multiplex PCR assay on genomic DNA. The Illumina HiSeq System was used to sequence the amplified TCR beta libraries as 87-base-pair reads. In the original analysis: In a later analysis, 80 million or so unique TCR beta chains were counted across the approximately 670 repertoires, and roughly 10 million of these chains were shared by at least two donors. Raw reads were error-corrected and collapsed into unique sequences by a nearest-neighbor algorithm in which closely related sequences were merged to remove PCR and sequencing errors. Alignment of CDR3 sequences to IMGT reference sequences was used to assign V, D and J gene segments. For a sequence to be retained, at least a six-nucleotide match to both a V gene segment and a J gene segment was required. A rearrangement counted as productive if the CDR3 had no stop codons and remained in frame with V and J, and every other rearrangement counted as non-productive. Following IMGT convention, CDR3 was defined as the stretch from the second conserved V-encoded cysteine to the conserved J-encoded phenylalanine. The earlier analysis of 500 to 600 of the donors excluded sequences that lacked an unambiguous match to a single V gene segment. In an earlier analysis of about 590 of the donors, a V segment was called functional when productive rearrangements were above 56.7%, and segregating when the standard deviation between donors exceeded 5%. To diagnose cytomegalovirus status from the catalog of TCR beta chain sequences, a statistical classification framework was built. In a later analysis, V and J genes were assigned by comparing TCR nucleotide sequences against IMGT/GENE-DB human TR gene sequences. A later analysis assigned CDR3 sequences and most-parsimonious VDJ recombination scenarios with the TCRdist pipeline. In a later analysis, each TCR beta chain was defined by its CDR3 amino acid sequence together with its V-gene family, and reads without a unique V-gene family were excluded. To address suspected cross-contamination and a sequencing artifact, a later analysis removed a few hundred highly shared, low-generation-probability nucleotide sequences. For each public chain, a later analysis derived a clonal expansion index from normalized ranks of inferred template counts within each repertoire. A later analysis computed generation probabilities with a VDJ recombination model fitted to out-of-frame rearrangements, and checked the results against IGoR. In a later analysis, TCR-TCR, TCR-HLA and TCR-CMV co-occurrence was scored with hypergeometric tests, and a repertoire-size bias correction was applied to TCR pairs. To estimate false discovery rates, a later analysis permuted the HLA or CMV assignments 20 times. In a later analysis, co-occurring TCRs were grouped using DBSCAN, and TCRdist sequence similarity was added for clustering within HLA-allele-positive subsets. For co-occurrence clustering, repertoires with fewer than 30,000 or more than 120,000 public chains were excluded, along with four to six repertoires with anomalous nucleotide sharing. TCRdb re-hosts the immuneACCESS table, in-frame sequences only. Its copies lack some clones; in the studies checked, an unresolved V gene accounts for under half of them, and the cause for the rest is not known. That table gives V, J and clone size, and the DNA gave D and trimming. The sample table lists around 150,000 clones, over 60% of them with a count of one. 2% of the sample is in the top ten clones.

The study at large found these results: Compared with the approximately 710-donor mean, donors in an Asian-associated ancestry cluster had fewer N-insertions in productive TCRs, according to a later genetic analysis. The study listed 150 to 200 TCR beta chains as associated with cytomegalovirus. The authors suggested that the approach could potentially be generalized to other disease states and immunological phenotypes. About 17 rarely observed V segments, including chromosome 9 orphons, were excluded from the earlier analysis of approximately 500 of the donors because counts were too low. A later analysis reported that several top co-occurrence clusters appeared linked to parvovirus B19, influenza, CMV and Epstein-Barr virus. Roughly uniform sequencing depth across donors was assumed in presence/absence analyses, although this assumption may not hold. In a later analysis, TCR association rates were found to vary across HLA loci, with the most associated TCRs seen for DRB1 alleles and the fewest for HLA-C alleles. For the cohort, immune exposure information was limited to CMV serostatus. A group of highly shared sequence variants was considered likely to be a technical artifact of the sequencing pipeline. The cohort was sequenced for TCR beta chains only, and without alpha or paired-chain data the features that could be detected were limited. Strong co-occurrence of HLA alleles, especially DR and DQ, made assigning TCR associations to individual alleles difficult. Compared with equally common non-associated chains, HLA-associated TCR beta chains in a later analysis were more clonally expanded and had lower generation probabilities. The 87-base-pair reads could not distinguish some IMGT-functional V segments, including TRBV6-2 and TRBV6-3, so those segments were excluded. Most TCR sequences were observed very rarely across donors, whereas some public TCRs were present in many individuals. The classifier was reported to diagnose cytomegalovirus status with high specificity and sensitivity in both the original cohort and the validation cohort. Three of the identified cytomegalovirus-associated TCR beta chains were confirmed in vitro to be specific for cytomegalovirus antigens. Most CMV-associated TCR beta chains appeared to be HLA-restricted in a later analysis, and the HLA associations seemed to be driven largely by CMV exposure. A later analysis associated 16,951 TCR beta sequences with specific HLA alleles at a false discovery rate of 0.05. An earlier analysis of some 560 of the donors showed that most TCR beta V segments appeared in productive rearrangements either about 90% or about 30% of the time, which broadly matched IMGT annotations. Because some donors lacked HLA typing at each locus, the association tests relied only on the typed subset. A further reported finding was that TCR beta sequences accurately predicted the HLA-A and HLA-B alleles for most subjects in the first cohort. Correlated functional status among segregating V segments might be attributable to linkage disequilibrium, but an unknown experimental factor could not be ruled out. V-gene and J-gene trimming of TCR beta chains was associated with a missense DCLRE1C variant in a later genetic analysis, and the association was replicated in an independent cohort.

The cohort consisted of 600 to 750 healthy bone marrow donors. Cohort members were all nominally healthy when sampled, although unrecorded immune exposures were likely present. The donor was CMV seronegative and belonged to the group of approximately 320 seronegative cohort members. Every donor gave a peripheral blood sample, and the peripheral blood mononuclear cells from that sample were used for TCR beta sequencing. Genomic DNA extraction from the blood cell samples was performed with the Qiagen DNeasy Blood Extraction Kit. Per the germline V gene, LGHNT is the CDR1 and FRNRAP is the CDR2. V lost 7 bases and J lost 5 bases; the stretch between them is 20 bases long. Counted from cysteine to phenylalanine, this CDR3 has 15 amino acids. The kept DNA is CDR3 alone, 45 bases in frame from the first base.

The sequence joins TRBV12-5 to TRBJ2-5; 7 matching bases give a weak D call of TRBD2. This TCR came from a man aged 25-45 years in good health and CMV-seronegative. The source material was PBMCs. The CDR3 protein: CASALRGGGSETQYF. The DNA is TGTGCTAGTGCCCTGAGGGGGGGAGGGTCTGAGACCCAGTACTTC.